The 19 T cell receptor beta chains presented below share a single source sample, sequenced in a study of T cell responses to AZD1222 COVID-19 vaccine. This table comes from immunoSEQ multiplex PCR, and its TCRdb copy is limited to in-frame clones, with some not included. The sample has tens of thousands of clones, 75% to 85% seen once. Here the sequenced sample was peripheral blood, taken 28 days after the second AZD1222 dose. The receptors stem from an adult who received the AZD1222 COVID-19 vaccine.

The table lists this clone with a few counts. The V gene is TRBV19, the J gene TRBJ1-1, with D perhaps TRBD1 (6 bases). The CDR3 is 12 amino acids. Germline CDR1 and CDR2: LNHDA and SQIVND (reference sequence). Trimming pared 10 bases from V and 3 bases from J, leaving 12 bases between. CDR3 loop: CATRGGHTEAFF. The DNA of the CDR3 is TGTGCCACGCGAGGGGGACACACTGAAGCTTTCTTT.

This rearrangement joins TRBV30 to TRBJ1-2; no definite D call. CDR3 length equals 17 residues. Germline lookup yields CDR1 GTSNPN and CDR2 SVGIG (reference sequence). Trimming shortened V by 0 bases and J by 3 bases, and 20 bases separated the two germline ends. The CDR3 nucleotides are TGTGCCTGGAGTGTACTCCCCTTTATCGACGGAGACTATGGCTACACCTTC. Amino acid sequence: CAWSVLPFIDGDYGYTF.

The chain combines TRBV1 with TRBJ2-5; the tabulated D call, TRBD2, remains unverified against the DNA. TRBV1 is a pseudogene segment. The CDR3 spans 15 residues. CDR3 sequence (DNA): TGCACCAGCAGCCAATGGTCTAGCGACAAAGAGACCCAGTACTTC. It is translated as CTSSQWSSDKETQYF.

The V call is TRBV5-1, the J call TRBJ2-7; 7 nucleotides align to TRBD1. The trim removed 3 bases at V and 0 bases at J, leaving 3 bases unmatched. This CDR3 is 14 amino acids long. CDR1 SGHRS and CDR2 YFSETQ come from the germline V gene. CDR3 sequence: CASSWGQTSYEQYF. Written as DNA, the CDR3 is TGCGCCAGCAGCTGGGGACAGACCTCCTACGAGCAGTACTTC.

The V gene is TRBV6-4, the J gene TRBJ2-1; 12 nucleotides agree with TRBD2. Germline-derived CDR1 and CDR2 are MRHNA and SNTAGT. The CDR3 consists of 15 residues. The trim removed 3 bases at V and 7 bases at J, leaving 4 bases unmatched. This CDR3 reads CASSELAGGPNEQFF. CDR3 DNA: TGTGCCAGCAGTGAGCTAGCGGGGGGGCCAAATGAGCAGTTCTTC.

This clone was seen more than once but under ten times. The chain uses TRBV6-5 and TRBJ1-6; the match to TRBD1 covers 10 bases. The CDR3 sequence is 14 residues long. Trimming took 6 bases from V and 6 from J; bases not matched to a gene: 2. The germline V gene has CDR1 MNHEY and CDR2 SVGAGI. CDR3 coding DNA: TGTGCCAGCAGGGGGACAGGGGCTAATTCACCCCTCCACTTT. It is translated as CASRGTGANSPLHF.

This clone was recorded once. The chain combines TRBV21-1 with TRBJ2-1; the listed D gene, TRBD1, was not tested against the DNA. TRBV21-1 is labeled a pseudogene. This CDR3 has 15 residues. The CDR3 nucleotides are TGTGCCAGCAGCAAAGGACAGCTCACCTACAATGAGCAGTTCTTC. Its translation: CASSKGQLTYNEQFF.

On this clone itself: Other DNA sequences from this sample encode an identical CDR3 as well. The chain recombines TRBV9 with TRBJ1-1; 7 bases are a match to TRBD1. CDR1 is SGDLS, CDR2 YYNGEE, per germline. This CDR3 has 13 amino acids. The V segment lost 1 base and the J segment 4 bases; nucleotides outside the gene matches: 1. The CDR3 DNA follows: TGTGCCAGCAGCGTACAGGGGGGCACTGAAGCTTTCTTT. Protein sequence: CASSVQGGTEAFF.

The chain couples TRBV18 to TRBJ2-5, with D possibly matching TRBD1 (7 bases). The CDR3 runs to 16 residues. V dropped 3 bases and J dropped 2 bases, with 16 bases sitting between them. Germline-derived CDR1 and CDR2 are KGHSH and LQKENI. The CDR3 sequence: CASSPRDRTLQETQYF. The CDR3, as DNA: TGTGCCAGCTCACCGCGGGACAGAACCTTACAAGAGACCCAGTACTTC.

The CDR3 loop reads CASSPGGGWRNTEAFF. The CDR3 coding sequence is TGCGCCAGCAGCCCCGGGGGGGGTTGGAGGAACACTGAAGCTTTCTTT. The genes are TRBV5-1 and TRBJ1-1, with D possibly TRBD1 on 5 matching bases. V gave up 4 bases and J gave up 1 base, with 17 bases separating them. Looked up from germline, CDR1 is SGHRS and CDR2 is YFSETQ. CDR3 length equals 16 residues.

V usage is TRBV5-1 and J usage is TRBJ2-3; a possible D gene is TRBD2 (6 bases). CDR1 is SGHRS and CDR2 is YFSETQ in the germline V gene. The CDR3 has 15 amino acids. Trimming stripped 5 bases from V and 2 bases from J, with 15 bases between. The CDR3 region is CASSRGLTHTDTQYF. The DNA for the CDR3 is TGCGCCAGCAGTCGTGGACTAACTCACACAGATACGCAGTATTTT.

The chain combines TRBV6-5 with TRBJ2-1; D not resolved. The V end was cut by 2 bases, the J end by 7 bases, with 9 bases between. CDR3 length: 13 amino acids. The germline gives CDR1 MNHEY, CDR2 SVGAGI. The chain's CDR3 is CASSYAVRNEQFF. CDR3 sequence (DNA): TGTGCCAGCAGTTACGCCGTCCGGAATGAGCAGTTCTTC.

The chain couples TRBV3-1 (or the pseudogene TRBV3-2) to TRBJ1-1, with TRBD1 matching over 7 bases. This CDR3 is built from 16 residues. J lost 1 base, V lost 0 bases, and 5 bases had no gene match. Germline-derived CDR1 and CDR2 are LGHDT and YNNKEL (reference sequence). Written as DNA, the CDR3 is TGTGCCAGCAGCCAAGAAAGGGGGCGAGGGAACACTGAAGCTTTCTTT. This gives the protein CASSQERGRGNTEAFF.

The V call is TRBV2, the J call TRBJ2-1; 9 bases map to TRBD1. After removal of 4 bases from V and 8 bases from J, the junction contained 9 bases not matched to a gene. Germline CDR1 reads SNHLY; CDR2 reads FYNNEI. The CDR3 length is 15 residues. The CDR3, as DNA: TGTGCCAGCAGTGTGGGGGGACAGGGTTTCTATGAGCAGTTCTTC. The encoded protein is CASSVGGQGFYEQFF.

This chain links TRBV6-5 with TRBJ1-3; D gene ambiguous. Germline CDR1 reads MNHEY; CDR2 reads SVGAGI. The V end lost 0 bases, the J end lost 2 bases, and 11 bases lay between the germline ends. This CDR3 region has 16 residues. CDR3 coding DNA: TGTGCCAGCAGTTACTCAATAATCGGTGCTGGAAACACCATATATTTT. Translation gives CASSYSIIGAGNTIYF.

The chain carries TRBV5-5 and TRBJ1-5; TRBD1 agrees at 8 bases. Per the germline V gene, CDR1 is SGHKS and CDR2 is YYEKEE (reference sequence). V trimming: 0 bases; J trimming: 11 bases; junction bases outside the gene matches: 4. The CDR3 is made up of 13 amino acids. CDR3 protein: CASSLVSGGSQHF. CDR3 nucleotides: TGTGCCAGCAGCTTGGTATCAGGGGGCTCCCAGCATTTT. Full variable domain (missing parts from reference TRBV5-5 and TRBJ1-5): DAGVTQSPTHLIKTRGQQVTLRCSPISGHKSVSWYQQVLGQGPQFIFQYYEKEERGRGNFPDRFSARQFPNYSSELNVNALLLGDSALYLCASSLVSGGSQHFGDGTRLSIL.

The rearrangement uses TRBV11-3 and TRBJ1-6; 7 bases are shared with TRBD1. Trimming at V came to 5 bases and at J to 7 bases, leaving 5 bases not matched to a gene. Per the germline V gene, CDR1 is SGHNT and CDR2 is YENEEA. The CDR3 loop spans 14 amino acids. CDR3 protein: CASSKDRTNSPLHF. CDR3 DNA sequence: TGTGCCAGCAGCAAGGACAGGACCAATTCACCCCTCCACTTT.

DNA of the CDR3: TGTGCCAGCAGCTTGTACAGGGTAGGCGGCTACACCTTC. Translated, it gives CASSLYRVGGYTF. The V gene is TRBV5-4, the J gene TRBJ1-2, with D possibly being TRBD1 (6 bases). Trimming removed 1 base from V and 8 bases from J, with 12 bases in between. Germline V gene data show CDR1 as SGHNT and CDR2 as YYREEE (reference sequence). The CDR3 has 13 amino acids.

The rearrangement uses TRBV4-3 and TRBJ1-2; tentatively, D is TRBD1 (5 bases). Germline values: CDR1 LGHNA, CDR2 YSLEER. The ends were cut back, 1 base at V and 4 bases at J, with 13 bases in the middle. The CDR3 sequence is 15 residues long. CDR3 DNA sequence: TGCGCCAGCAGCCAAGTCATCGACAGCTCCTATGGCTACACCTTC. It translates to CASSQVIDSSYGYTF.